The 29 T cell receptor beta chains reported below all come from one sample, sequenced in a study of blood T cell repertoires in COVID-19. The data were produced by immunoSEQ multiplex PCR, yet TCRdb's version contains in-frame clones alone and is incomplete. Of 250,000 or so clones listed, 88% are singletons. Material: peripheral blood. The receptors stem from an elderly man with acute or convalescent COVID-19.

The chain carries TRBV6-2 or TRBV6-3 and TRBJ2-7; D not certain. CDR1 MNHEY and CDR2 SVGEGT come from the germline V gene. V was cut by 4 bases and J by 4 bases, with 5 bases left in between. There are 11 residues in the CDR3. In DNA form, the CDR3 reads TGTGCCAGCAGTTTCCAGTACGAGCAGTACTTC. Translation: CASSFQYEQYF.

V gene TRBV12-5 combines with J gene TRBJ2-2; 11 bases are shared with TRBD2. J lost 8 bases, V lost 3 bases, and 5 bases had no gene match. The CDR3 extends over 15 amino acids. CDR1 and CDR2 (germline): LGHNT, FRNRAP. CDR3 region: CASGFTTSGEGELFF. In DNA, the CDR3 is TGTGCTAGTGGTTTTACGACTAGCGGGGAGGGGGAGCTGTTTTTT.

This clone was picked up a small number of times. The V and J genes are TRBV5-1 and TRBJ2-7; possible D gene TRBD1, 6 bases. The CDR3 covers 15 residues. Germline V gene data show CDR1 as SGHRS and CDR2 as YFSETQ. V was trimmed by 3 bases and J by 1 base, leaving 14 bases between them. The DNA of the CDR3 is TGCGCCAGCAGCTATTCCGGGACATCGTCCTACGAGCAGTACTTC. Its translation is CASSYSGTSSYEQYF. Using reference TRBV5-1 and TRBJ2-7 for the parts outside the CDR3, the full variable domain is KAGVTQTPRYLIKTRGQQVTLSCSPISGHRSVSWYQQTPGQGLQFLFEYFSETQRNKGNFPGRFSGRQFSNSRSEMNVSTLELGDSALYLCASSYSGTSSYEQYFGPGTRLTVT.

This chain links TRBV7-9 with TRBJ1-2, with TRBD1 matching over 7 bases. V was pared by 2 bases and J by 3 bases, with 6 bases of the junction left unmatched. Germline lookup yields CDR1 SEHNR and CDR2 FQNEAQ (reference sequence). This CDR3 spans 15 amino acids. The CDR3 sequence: CASSLNVGQYYGYTF. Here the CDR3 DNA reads TGTGCCAGCAGCTTAAATGTGGGACAGTACTATGGCTACACCTTC.

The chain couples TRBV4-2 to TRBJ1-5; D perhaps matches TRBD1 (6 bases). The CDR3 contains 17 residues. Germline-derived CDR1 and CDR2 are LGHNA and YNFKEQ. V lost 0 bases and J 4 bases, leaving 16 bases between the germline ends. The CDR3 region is CASSQDESGARNQPQHF. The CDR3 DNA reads TGTGCCAGCAGCCAAGATGAATCAGGGGCGCGGAATCAGCCCCAGCATTTT.

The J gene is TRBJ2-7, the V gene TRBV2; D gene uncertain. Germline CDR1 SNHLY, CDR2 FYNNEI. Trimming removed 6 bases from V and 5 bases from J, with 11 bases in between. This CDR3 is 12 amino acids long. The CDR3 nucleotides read TGTGCCAGCAGGTTGGCATACGACGAGCAGTACTTC. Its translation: CASRLAYDEQYF.

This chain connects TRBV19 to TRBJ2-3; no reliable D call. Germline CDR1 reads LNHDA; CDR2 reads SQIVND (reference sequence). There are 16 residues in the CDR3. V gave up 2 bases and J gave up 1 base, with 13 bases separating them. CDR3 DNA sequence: TGTGCCAGTAGTATAACCTCCCCCGCGGGCACAGATACGCAGTATTTT. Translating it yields CASSITSPAGTDTQYF.

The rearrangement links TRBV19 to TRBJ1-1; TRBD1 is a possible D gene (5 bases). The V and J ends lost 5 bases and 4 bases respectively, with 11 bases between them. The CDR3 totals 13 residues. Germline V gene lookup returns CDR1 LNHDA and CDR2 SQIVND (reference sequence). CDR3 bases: TGTGCCAGTAGTCAGGGCGTGGGCACTGAAGCTTTCTTT. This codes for CASSQGVGTEAFF.

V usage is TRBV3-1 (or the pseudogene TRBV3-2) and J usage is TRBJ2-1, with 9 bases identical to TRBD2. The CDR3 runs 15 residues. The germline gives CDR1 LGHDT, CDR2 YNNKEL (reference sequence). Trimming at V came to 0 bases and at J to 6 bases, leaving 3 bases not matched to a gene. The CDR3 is CASSQDRAGGNEQFF. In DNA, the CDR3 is TGTGCCAGCAGCCAAGATAGAGCGGGGGGCAATGAGCAGTTCTTC.

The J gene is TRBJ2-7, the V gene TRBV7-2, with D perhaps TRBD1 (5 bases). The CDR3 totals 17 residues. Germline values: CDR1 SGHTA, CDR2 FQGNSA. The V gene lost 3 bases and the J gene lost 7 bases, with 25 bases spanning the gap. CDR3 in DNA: TGTGCCAGCAGCTTTAGCCCCTCAAGGACCTCCCAGGGAGAGCAGTACTTC. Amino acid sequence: CASSFSPSRTSQGEQYF.

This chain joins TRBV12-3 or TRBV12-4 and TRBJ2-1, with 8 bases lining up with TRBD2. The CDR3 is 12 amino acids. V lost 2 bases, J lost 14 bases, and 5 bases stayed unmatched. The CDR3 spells CASSLIAGMEFF. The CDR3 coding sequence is TGTGCCAGCAGTTTAATAGCGGGAATGGAGTTCTTC.

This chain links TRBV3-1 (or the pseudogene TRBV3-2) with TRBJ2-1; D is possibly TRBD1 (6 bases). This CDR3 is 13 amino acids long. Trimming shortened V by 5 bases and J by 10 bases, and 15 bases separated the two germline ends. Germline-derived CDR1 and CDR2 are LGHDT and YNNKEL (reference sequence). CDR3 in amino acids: CASSWTDSLEQFF. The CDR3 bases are TGTGCCAGCAGCTGGACGGACAGTCTCGAGCAGTTCTTC.

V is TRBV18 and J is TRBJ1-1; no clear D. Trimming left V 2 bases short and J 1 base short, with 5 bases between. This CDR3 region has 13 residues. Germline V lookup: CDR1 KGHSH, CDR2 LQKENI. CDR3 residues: CASSPGKNTEAFF. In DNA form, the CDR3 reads TGTGCCAGCTCACCAGGCAAGAACACTGAAGCTTTCTTT.

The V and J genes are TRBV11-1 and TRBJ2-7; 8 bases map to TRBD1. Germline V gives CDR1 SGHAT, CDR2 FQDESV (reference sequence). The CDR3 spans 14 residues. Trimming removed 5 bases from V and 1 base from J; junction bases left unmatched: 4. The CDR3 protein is CASSLWTGSYEQYF. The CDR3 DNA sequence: TGTGCCAGCAGCCTTTGGACAGGGTCCTACGAGCAGTACTTC.

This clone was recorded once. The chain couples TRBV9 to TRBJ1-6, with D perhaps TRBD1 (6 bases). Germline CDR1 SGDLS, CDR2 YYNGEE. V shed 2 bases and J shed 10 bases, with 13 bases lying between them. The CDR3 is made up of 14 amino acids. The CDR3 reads CASSVTGIGSPLHF. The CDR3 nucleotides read TGTGCCAGCAGCGTCACAGGGATTGGATCACCCCTCCACTTT.

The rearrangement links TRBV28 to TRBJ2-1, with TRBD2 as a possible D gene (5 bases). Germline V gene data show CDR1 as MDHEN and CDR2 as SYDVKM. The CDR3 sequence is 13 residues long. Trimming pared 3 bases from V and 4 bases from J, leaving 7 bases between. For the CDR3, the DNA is TGTGCCAGCAGTTTCGGCGGGTACAATGAGCAGTTCTTC. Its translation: CASSFGGYNEQFF.

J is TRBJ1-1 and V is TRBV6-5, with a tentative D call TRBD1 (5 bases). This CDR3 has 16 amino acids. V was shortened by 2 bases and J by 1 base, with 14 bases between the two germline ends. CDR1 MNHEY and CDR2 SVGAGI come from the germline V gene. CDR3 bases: TGTGCCAGCAGTTACGGGGCCGGAGGGACGAACACTGAAGCTTTCTTT. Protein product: CASSYGAGGTNTEAFF.

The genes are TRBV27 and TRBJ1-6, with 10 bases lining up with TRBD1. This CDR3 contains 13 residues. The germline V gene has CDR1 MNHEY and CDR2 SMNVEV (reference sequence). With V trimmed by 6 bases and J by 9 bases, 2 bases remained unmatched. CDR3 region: CASRRTGGSPLHF. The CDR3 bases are TGTGCCAGCAGGCGGACAGGGGGTTCACCCCTCCACTTT.

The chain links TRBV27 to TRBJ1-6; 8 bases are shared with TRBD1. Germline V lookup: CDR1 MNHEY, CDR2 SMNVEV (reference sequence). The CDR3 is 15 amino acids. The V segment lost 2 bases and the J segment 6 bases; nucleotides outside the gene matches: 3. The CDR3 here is CASSLPGQGNSPLHF. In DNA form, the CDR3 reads TGTGCCAGCAGTTTACCCGGACAGGGTAATTCACCCCTCCACTTT.

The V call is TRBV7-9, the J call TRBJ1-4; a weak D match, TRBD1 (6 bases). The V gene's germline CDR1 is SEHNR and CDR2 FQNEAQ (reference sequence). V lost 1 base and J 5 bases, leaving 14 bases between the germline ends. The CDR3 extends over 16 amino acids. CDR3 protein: CASSLVSGTKNEKLFF. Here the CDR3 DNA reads TGTGCCAGCAGCTTAGTTTCCGGGACAAAAAATGAAAAACTGTTTTTT.

The CDR3 DNA is TGTGCCAGCAGCCAGGGACAGGGAGGAAGTCGGAACACTGAAGCTTTCTTT. Its translation: CASSQGQGGSRNTEAFF. V is TRBV27 and J is TRBJ1-1, with 9 bases aligning to TRBD1. V lost 6 bases to trimming and J lost 1 base; unmatched junction nucleotides: 12. This CDR3 region has 17 residues. Germline V lookup: CDR1 MNHEY, CDR2 SMNVEV (reference sequence).

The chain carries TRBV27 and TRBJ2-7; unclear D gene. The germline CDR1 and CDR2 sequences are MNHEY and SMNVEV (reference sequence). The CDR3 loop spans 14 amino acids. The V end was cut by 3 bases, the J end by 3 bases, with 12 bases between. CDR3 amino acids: CASSLYSSGYEQYF. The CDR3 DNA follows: TGTGCCAGCAGTTTGTACAGTTCAGGCTACGAGCAGTACTTC.

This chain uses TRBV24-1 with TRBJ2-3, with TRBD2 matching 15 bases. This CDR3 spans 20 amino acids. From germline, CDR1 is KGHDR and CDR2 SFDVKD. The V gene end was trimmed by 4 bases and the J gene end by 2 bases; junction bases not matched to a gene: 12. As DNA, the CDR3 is TGTGCCACCAGTGACTTTACAACCGGACTAGCGGGGGGGCTCACAGATACGCAGTATTTT. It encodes CATSDFTTGLAGGLTDTQYF.

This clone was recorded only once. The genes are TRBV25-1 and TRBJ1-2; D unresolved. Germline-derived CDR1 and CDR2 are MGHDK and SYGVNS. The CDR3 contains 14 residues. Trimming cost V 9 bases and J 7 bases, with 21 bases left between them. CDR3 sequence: CASTYPGEIGGYTF. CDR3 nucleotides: TGTGCCAGTACCTATCCCGGGGAGATAGGTGGCTACACCTTC.

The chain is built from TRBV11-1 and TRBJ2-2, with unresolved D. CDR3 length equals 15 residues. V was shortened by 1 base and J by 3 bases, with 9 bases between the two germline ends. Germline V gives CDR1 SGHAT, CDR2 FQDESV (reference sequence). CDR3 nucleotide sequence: TGTGCCAGCAGCTTAGTTTCGATAGACACCGGGGAGCTGTTTTTT. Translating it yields CASSLVSIDTGELFF.

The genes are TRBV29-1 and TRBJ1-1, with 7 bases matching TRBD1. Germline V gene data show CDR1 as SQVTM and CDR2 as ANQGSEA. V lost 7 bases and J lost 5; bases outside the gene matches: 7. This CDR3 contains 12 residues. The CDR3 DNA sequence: TGCAGCGGCAAAGCAGGGGGGACTGAAGCTTTCTTT. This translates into CSGKAGGTEAFF.

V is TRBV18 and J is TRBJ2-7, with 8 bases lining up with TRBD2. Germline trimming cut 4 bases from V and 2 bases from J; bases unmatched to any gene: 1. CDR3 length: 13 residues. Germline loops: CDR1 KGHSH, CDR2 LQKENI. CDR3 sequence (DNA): TGTGCCAGCTCACGGACTAGCCCCTACGAGCAGTACTTC. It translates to CASSRTSPYEQYF.

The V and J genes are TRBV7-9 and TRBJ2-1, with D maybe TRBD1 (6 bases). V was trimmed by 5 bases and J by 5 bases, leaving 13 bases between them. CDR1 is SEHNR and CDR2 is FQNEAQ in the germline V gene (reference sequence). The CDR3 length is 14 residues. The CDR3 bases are TGTGCCAGCAGCCATATTAGACAGGACAATGAGCAGTTCTTC. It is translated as CASSHIRQDNEQFF.

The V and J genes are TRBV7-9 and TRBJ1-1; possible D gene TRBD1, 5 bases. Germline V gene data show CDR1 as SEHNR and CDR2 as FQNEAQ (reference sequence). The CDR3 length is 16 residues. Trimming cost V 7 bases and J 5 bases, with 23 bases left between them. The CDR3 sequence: CASTSSTGGRRTEAFF. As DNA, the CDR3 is TGTGCCAGCACCTCTAGCACCGGGGGTCGAAGAACTGAAGCTTTCTTT.